Listed below are T cell receptor beta chains from one sample, sequenced in a study of blood T cell repertoires in COVID-19. Profiled with immunoSEQ multiplex PCR; TCRdb holds only in-frame clones, not every one. The sample consists of 250,000 to 350,000 clones, 88% of them appearing once. Specimen: peripheral blood. Receptors originate from a woman aged 25 to 39 with COVID-19, enrolled during active disease. CDR3s include the opening cysteine and the closing phenylalanine or tryptophan. The D gene is left open where the match is weak. Clone sizes are given selectively: once, few, many, or a class where the clone is expanded.

TRBV28	15	-	TRBJ1-5	TRBD1	CASRSGQGSNQPQHF	TGTGCCAGCAGATCGGGACAGGGAAGCAATCAGCCCCAGCATTTT
TRBV4-1	17	-	TRBJ2-1	-	CASSQGPGVETYNEQFF	TGCGCCAGCAGCCAAGGACCCGGGGTTGAGACCTACAATGAGCAGTTCTTC
TRBV5-1	16	-	TRBJ2-1	TRBD2	CASSLVTSGSMDEQFF	TGCGCCAGCAGCTTGGTAACTAGCGGGAGTATGGATGAGCAGTTCTTC
TRBV6-5	13	-	TRBJ2-5	-	CASSFGGQETQYF	TGTGCCAGCAGTTTCGGGGGCCAAGAGACCCAGTACTTC
TRBV11-2	12	-	TRBJ1-4	-	CASSPDRLKLFF	TGTGCCAGCAGCCCCGACAGGTTAAAACTGTTTTTT
TRBV27	14	-	TRBJ2-3	-	CASSLARAEDTQYF	TGTGCCAGCAGTTTGGCCAGGGCCGAGGATACGCAGTATTTT
TRBV2	15	-	TRBJ2-1	-	CASISERSSYNEQFF	TGTGCCAGCATTTCCGAGCGGAGCTCCTACAATGAGCAGTTCTTC
TRBV27	16	once	TRBJ1-1	-	CASSPTGRGRNTEAFF	TGTGCCAGCAGTCCAACCGGGAGGGGACGGAACACTGAAGCTTTCTTT
TRBV7-9	16	-	TRBJ2-4	TRBD2	CASSSSSGLAKNIQYF	TGTGCCAGCAGCTCCTCTAGCGGGTTAGCCAAAAACATTCAGTACTTC
TRBV24-1	15	once	TRBJ2-3	TRBD2	CATEGRAGGPDTQYF	TGTGCCACCGAGGGTCGAGCGGGAGGACCTGATACGCAGTATTTT
TRBV2	14	once	TRBJ1-1	-	CASTRQVMNTEAFF	TGTGCCAGCACCCGACAGGTCATGAACACTGAAGCTTTCTTT
TRBV28	13	once	TRBJ1-6	-	CASSLPSNSPLHF	TGTGCCAGCAGTTTACCGAGTAATTCACCCCTCCACTTT
TRBV19	14	-	TRBJ1-5	-	CASSPWASNQPQHF	TGTGCCAGTAGTCCGTGGGCGAGCAATCAGCCCCAGCATTTT
TRBV27	16	-	TRBJ2-2	-	CASSPPQFRGSVELFF	TGTGCCAGCAGTCCCCCCCAATTTAGGGGGTCTGTGGAGCTGTTTTTT
TRBV5-1	16	-	TRBJ2-2	TRBD2	CASSLAGLAGAEELFF	TGCGCCAGCAGCTTGGCGGGACTAGCGGGGGCGGAAGAGCTGTTTTTT
TRBV5-3	16	-	TRBJ2-1	TRBD2	CARSFLAGGSYNEQFF	TGTGCCAGAAGCTTTCTAGCGGGCGGCTCCTACAATGAGCAGTTCTTC
TRBV9	18	-	TRBJ2-3	TRBD2	CASSVDPASGRGVDTQYF	TGTGCCAGCAGCGTAGATCCGGCTAGCGGGAGAGGGGTAGATACGCAGTATTTT
TRBV11-2	18	once	TRBJ2-3	TRBD2	CASRSRLAGGRDTDTQYF	TGTGCCAGCAGGTCGAGACTAGCGGGAGGGCGGGATACAGATACGCAGTATTTT
TRBV23-1	17	-	TRBJ2-3	TRBD2	CASTLAGGHEGTDTQYF	TGCGCCAGCACCCTCGCGGGGGGACATGAGGGCACAGATACGCAGTATTTT
TRBV28	16	-	TRBJ2-3	TRBD2	CASSLYLSGDTDTQYF	TGTGCCAGCAGTTTATACTTAAGCGGGGACACAGATACGCAGTATTTT
TRBV2	10	-	TRBJ2-7	-	CASSVYEQYF	TGTGCCAGCAGCGTCTACGAGCAGTACTTC
TRBV5-1	15	-	TRBJ2-7	TRBD1	CASSFLDRGLNEQYF	TGCGCCAGCAGCTTCCTGGACAGGGGGCTGAACGAGCAGTACTTC
TRBV7-2	14	-	TRBJ1-2	-	CASSLAWEGRGYTF	TGTGCCAGCAGCTTAGCGTGGGAGGGCCGGGGCTACACCTTC
TRBV19	15	-	TRBJ2-4	-	CASSPSLVAKNIQYF	TGTGCCAGTAGTCCCTCGTTAGTAGCCAAAAACATTCAGTACTTC
TRBV5-1	14	-	TRBJ1-2	-	CASSLVEGRVGYTF	TGCGCCAGCAGCTTGGTGGAGGGACGGGTTGGCTACACCTTC
TRBV30	15	-	TRBJ1-3	-	CAWSVLSSHGNTIYF	TGTGCCTGGAGTGTACTTTCGTCCCATGGAAACACCATATATTTT
TRBV28	14	-	TRBJ1-4	-	CASSLEDLNEKLFF	TGTGCCAGCAGTTTGGAGGATCTCAATGAAAAACTGTTTTTT
TRBV30	14	-	TRBJ2-7	TRBD2	CAWSVGLAGYEQYF	TGTGCCTGGAGTGTGGGACTAGCGGGATACGAGCAGTACTTC
TRBV3-1/TRBV3-2	14	-	TRBJ1-2	TRBD1	CASSQVDRGYGYTF	TGTGCCAGCAGCCAAGTTGACAGGGGCTATGGCTACACCTTC
TRBV30	10	-	TRBJ1-2	-	CCGGGPGYTF	TGCTGCGGGGGGGGACCCGGCTACACCTTC
TRBV11-3	15	-	TRBJ2-4	-	CASSPHREGKNIQYF	TGTGCCAGCAGCCCACACAGGGAGGGCAAAAACATTCAGTACTTC
TRBV4-1	15	-	TRBJ1-1	TRBD1	CASSQVDRGIAEAFF	TGCGCCAGCAGCCAAGTGGACAGGGGGATCGCTGAAGCTTTCTTT
TRBV7-2	18	-	TRBJ2-6	TRBD1	CASSLSGTGVSGANVLTF	TGTGCCAGCAGCTTATCCGGGACAGGGGTTTCTGGGGCCAACGTCCTGACTTTC
TRBV24-1	17	-	TRBJ2-1	TRBD1	CATSDSGRTGPYNEQFF	TGTGCCACCAGTGATTCGGGGAGGACAGGGCCATACAATGAGCAGTTCTTC
TRBV5-1	14	-	TRBJ2-7	-	CASQKGGKTYEQYF	TGCGCCAGCCAGAAAGGCGGGAAAACCTACGAGCAGTACTTC
TRBV14	17	-	TRBJ2-7	TRBD1	CASSQDYGAGGYYEQYF	TGTGCCAGCAGCCAAGATTACGGGGCAGGGGGCTACTACGAGCAGTACTTC
TRBV29-1	14	-	TRBJ1-2	TRBD1	CSVDEGDRVYGYTF	TGCAGCGTCGACGAGGGGGACAGGGTCTATGGCTACACCTTC
TRBV7-9	15	-	TRBJ1-1	-	CASSLEGEGVTEAFF	TGTGCCAGCAGCTTAGAGGGGGAGGGTGTCACTGAAGCTTTCTTT
TRBV7-2	15	-	TRBJ1-4	TRBD1	CASSRDRAGREKLFF	TGTGCCAGCAGCCGCGACAGGGCGGGTCGCGAAAAACTGTTTTTT
TRBV5-1	17	-	TRBJ2-1	TRBD2	CASSFGLAPSSYNEQFF	TGCGCCAGCAGCTTCGGACTAGCGCCGAGCTCCTACAATGAGCAGTTCTTC
TRBV28	15	-	TRBJ2-4	-	CASSFLTMGKNIQYF	TGTGCCAGCAGTTTCCTGACAATGGGCAAAAACATTCAGTACTTC
TRBV11-2	16	-	TRBJ1-4	-	CASSRGVTAGEEKLFF	TGTGCCAGCAGCCGGGGGGTAACGGCAGGGGAGGAAAAACTGTTTTTT
TRBV4-1	19	-	TRBJ1-2	TRBD1	CASSQDLGQDIPPNYGYTF	TGCGCCAGCAGCCAAGATCTTGGACAGGACATCCCTCCCAACTATGGCTACACCTTC
TRBV15	17	-	TRBJ2-2	-	CATSRDYGQSNTGELFF	TGTGCCACCAGCAGAGATTACGGACAGTCGAACACCGGGGAGCTGTTTTTT
TRBV6-2/TRBV6-3	14	-	TRBJ1-1	-	CASSYWEGSTEAFF	TGTGCCAGCAGTTATTGGGAGGGATCCACTGAAGCTTTCTTT
TRBV11-2	19	-	TRBJ1-6	TRBD1	CASSSPGTGGLYYNSPLHF	TGTGCCAGCAGCTCCCCCGGGACAGGGGGCCTCTACTATAATTCACCCCTCCACTTT
TRBV5-8	15	-	TRBJ2-2	TRBD1	CASSLWTGRTGELFF	TGTGCCAGCAGCTTGTGGACAGGGCGGACCGGGGAGCTGTTTTTT